This entry concerns a single T cell receptor beta chain. Its antigen is still unknown. Among all donors, each was a healthy Caucasian. Template switching (which added a universal primer site) was used, and cDNA carried unique molecular identifiers. MiXCR was run by TCRdb on the 5' RACE reads, yielding one entry per CDR3 protein. In the table there are about 210,000 distinct CDR3 sequences, roughly a tenth of which are singletons. The sample comes from a study of identical twins. General study findings and limits: The study found that models underestimated out-of-frame TCR alpha sharing in monozygotic twins. The study based its conclusions on cross-sectional statistical analysis and did not follow the same donors.

Trimming removed 4 bases from V and 8 bases from J, with 8 bases in between. Germline V gene data show CDR1 as ENHRY and CDR2 as SYGVKD. This CDR3 contains 11 residues. This clonotype originated in a woman under 30 in good health. Sequenced input: memory (CD45RO+) T cells sorted from blood. The chain is built from TRBV10-3 and TRBJ1-2; D perhaps matches TRBD1 (6 bases). CDR3 in DNA: TGTGCCATCAGTGCAGGGGCAGGCTACACCTTC. Translated, it gives CAISAGAGYTF.